A single sample gave rise to the 8 T cell receptor beta chains below, sequenced in a study of identical twins. TCRdb re-called the 5' RACE reads with MiXCR, one entry per CDR3 protein. This sample carries about 340,000 distinct CDR3 sequences, roughly an eighth of them seen once, and the ten largest clones take just over 7%. This sample also appeared in a second study, on yellow fever vaccine responses in identical twins.

Sample: CD8+ T cells sorted from blood. The receptors shown here come from a young woman in good health.

This rearrangement joins TRBV3-1 to TRBJ2-7; D gene unclear. The CDR3 length is 13 residues. Germline V CDR1 and CDR2: LGHDT, YNNKEL (reference sequence). V lost 1 base and J lost 9, with 13 bases in between. This CDR3 reads CASSQVLGSGQYV. CDR3 bases: TGTGCCAGCAGCCAAGTTCTGGGAAGTGGGCAGTACGTC.

The V and J genes are TRBV5-4 and TRBJ2-1, with TRBD2 identical over 8 bases. This CDR3 has 15 residues. Germline lookup yields CDR1 SGHNT and CDR2 YYREEE (reference sequence). V trimming: 1 base; J trimming: 8 bases; junction bases outside the gene matches: 8. CDR3 DNA: TGTGCCAGCAGCTTGTTGTACCTAGCGGGCGATGAGCAGTTCTTC. Translated: CASSLLYLAGDEQFF.

The chain recombines TRBV25-1 with TRBJ1-2; D may be TRBD1 (6 bases). The CDR3 extends over 13 amino acids. V dropped 8 bases and J dropped 3 bases, with 13 bases sitting between them. Germline values: CDR1 MGHDK, CDR2 SYGVNS. The CDR3 protein is CASGDTGHYGYTF. Written as DNA, the CDR3 is TGTGCCAGCGGAGATACAGGGCACTATGGCTACACCTTC.

The chain couples TRBV7-8 to TRBJ2-7, with 8 bases lining up with TRBD1. The germline V gene encodes CDR1 SGHVS and CDR2 FQNEAQ. The CDR3 is made up of 14 amino acids. J lost 2 bases, V lost 4 bases, and 4 bases had no gene match. CDR3 loop: CASSWTGLTYEQYV. The CDR3 DNA reads TGTGCCAGCAGCTGGACAGGGCTGACCTACGAGCAGTACGTC.

The sample holds a few counts of this clonotype. V gene TRBV29-1 combines with J gene TRBJ2-7; TRBD2 agrees at 9 bases. Losses at the gene ends were 3 bases for V and 2 bases for J; bases not matched to a gene: 2. Germline V gene lookup returns CDR1 SQVTM and CDR2 ANQGSEA. The CDR3 has 13 residues. The CDR3 DNA reads TGCAGCGTTGAGACTAGCGGAACCTACGAGCAGTACTTC. It translates to CSVETSGTYEQYF.

This clonotype appeared a few times. V is TRBV4-1 and J is TRBJ2-4, with 7 bases that match TRBD1. Per the germline V gene, CDR1 is MGHRA and CDR2 is YSYEKL. The length of the CDR3 is 15 residues. Trimming took 1 base from V and 7 from J; bases not matched to a gene: 7. The CDR3 sequence: CASSQVVGGNNIQYF. In nucleotides, the CDR3 is TGCGCCAGCAGCCAAGTAGTAGGGGGCAATAACATTCAGTACTTC.

The chain couples TRBV27 to TRBJ2-1, with D possibly being TRBD2 (6 bases). The CDR3 is 14 residues long. CDR1 and CDR2 from the germline V gene are MNHEY and SMNVEV (reference sequence). Between the trimmed V and J ends, which lost 6 bases and 2 bases, there was a span of 11 bases. In DNA form, the CDR3 reads TGTGCCAGCAGGAAGGGCGGGGCCTACAATGAGCAGTTCTTC. This gives the protein CASRKGGAYNEQFF.

This clonotype was observed at least ten times. The chain combines TRBV7-9 with TRBJ2-3; 10 bases match TRBD2. The CDR3 contains 17 residues. Germline lookup yields CDR1 SEHNR and CDR2 FQNEAQ (reference sequence). With 1 base clipped from V and 9 bases from J, the junction kept 13 bases outside the gene matches. The DNA of the CDR3 is TGTGCCAGCAGCTTAGAATCTAGCGGGGGCTTCAAGCGAACGCAGTATTTT. Translation gives CASSLESSGGFKRTQYF.